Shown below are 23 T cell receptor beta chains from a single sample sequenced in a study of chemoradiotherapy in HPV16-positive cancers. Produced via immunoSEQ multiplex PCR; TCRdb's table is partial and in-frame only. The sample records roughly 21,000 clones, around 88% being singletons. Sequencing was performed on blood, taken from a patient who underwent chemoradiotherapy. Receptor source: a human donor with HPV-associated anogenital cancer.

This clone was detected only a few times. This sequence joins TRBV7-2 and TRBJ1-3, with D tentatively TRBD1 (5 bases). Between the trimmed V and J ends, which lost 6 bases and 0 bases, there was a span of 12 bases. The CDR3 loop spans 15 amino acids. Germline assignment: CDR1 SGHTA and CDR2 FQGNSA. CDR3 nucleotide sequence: TGTGCCAGCAGGGTGGGGGGAAGCTCTGGAAACACCATATATTTT. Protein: CASRVGGSSGNTIYF. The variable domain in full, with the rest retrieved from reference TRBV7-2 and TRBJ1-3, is GAGVSQSPSNKVTEKGKDVELRCDPISGHTALYWYRQSLGQGLEFLIYFQGNSAPDKSGLPSDRFSAERTGGSVSTLTIQRTQQEDSAVYLCASRVGGSSGNTIYFGEGSWLTVV.

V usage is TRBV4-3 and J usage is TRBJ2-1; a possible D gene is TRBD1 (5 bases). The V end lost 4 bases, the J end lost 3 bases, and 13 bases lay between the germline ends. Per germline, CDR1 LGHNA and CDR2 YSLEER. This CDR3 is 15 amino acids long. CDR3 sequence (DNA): TGCGCCAGCAGCCCCCAGCCTACAGGCTACAATGAGCAGTTCTTC. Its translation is CASSPQPTGYNEQFF.

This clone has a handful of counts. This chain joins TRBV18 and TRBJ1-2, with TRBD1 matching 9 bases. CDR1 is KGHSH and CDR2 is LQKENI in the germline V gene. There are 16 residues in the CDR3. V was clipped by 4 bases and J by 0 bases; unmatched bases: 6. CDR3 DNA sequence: TGTGCCAGCTCACAGGGGACAGGGAAGCCTAACTATGGCTACACCTTC. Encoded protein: CASSQGTGKPNYGYTF.

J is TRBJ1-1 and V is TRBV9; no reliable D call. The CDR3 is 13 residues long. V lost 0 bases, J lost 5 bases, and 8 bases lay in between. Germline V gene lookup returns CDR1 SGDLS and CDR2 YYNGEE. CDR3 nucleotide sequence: TGTGCCAGCAGCGTAGTATTGGGGACTGAAGCTTTCTTT. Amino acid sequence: CASSVVLGTEAFF.

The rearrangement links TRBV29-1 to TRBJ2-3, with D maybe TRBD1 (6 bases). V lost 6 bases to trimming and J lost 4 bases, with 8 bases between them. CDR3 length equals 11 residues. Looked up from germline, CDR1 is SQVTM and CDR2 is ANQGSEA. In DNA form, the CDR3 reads TGCAGCGTGTACAGGGCAGATACGCAGTATTTT. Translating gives CSVYRADTQYF.

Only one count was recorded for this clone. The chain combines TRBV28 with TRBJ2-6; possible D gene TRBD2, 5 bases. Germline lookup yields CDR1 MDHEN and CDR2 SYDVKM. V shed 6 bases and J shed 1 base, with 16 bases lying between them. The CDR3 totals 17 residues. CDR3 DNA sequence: TGTGCCAGCAGCCGGGGTGGACGGGTATCTGGGGCCAACGTCCTGACTTTC. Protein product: CASSRGGRVSGANVLTF.

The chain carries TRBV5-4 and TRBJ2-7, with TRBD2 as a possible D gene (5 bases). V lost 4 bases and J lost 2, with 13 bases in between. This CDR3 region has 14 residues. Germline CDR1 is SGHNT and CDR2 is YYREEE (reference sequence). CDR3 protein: CASSQAAPPYEQYF. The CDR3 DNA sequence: TGTGCCAGCAGCCAAGCGGCCCCCCCCTACGAGCAGTACTTC.

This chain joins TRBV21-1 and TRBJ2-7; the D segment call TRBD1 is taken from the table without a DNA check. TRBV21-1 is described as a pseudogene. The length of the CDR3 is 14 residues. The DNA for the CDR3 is TGTGCCAGCAGCAAAGACGGACAACCCTACGAGCAGTACTTC. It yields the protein CASSKDGQPYEQYF.

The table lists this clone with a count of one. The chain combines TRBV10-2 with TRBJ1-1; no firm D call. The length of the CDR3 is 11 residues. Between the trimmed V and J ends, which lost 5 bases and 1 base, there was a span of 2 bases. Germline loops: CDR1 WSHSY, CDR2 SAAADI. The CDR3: CASSQNTEAFF. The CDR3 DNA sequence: TGCGCCAGCAGTCAGAACACTGAAGCTTTCTTT.

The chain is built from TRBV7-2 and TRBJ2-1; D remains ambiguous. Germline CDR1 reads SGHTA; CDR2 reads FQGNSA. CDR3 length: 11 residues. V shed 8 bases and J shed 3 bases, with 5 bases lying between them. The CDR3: CASGNYNEQFF. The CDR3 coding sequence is TGTGCCAGCGGTAACTACAATGAGCAGTTCTTC.

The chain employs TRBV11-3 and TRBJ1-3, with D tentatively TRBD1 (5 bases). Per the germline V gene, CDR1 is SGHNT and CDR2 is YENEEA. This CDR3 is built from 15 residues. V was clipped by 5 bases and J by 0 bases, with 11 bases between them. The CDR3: CASSPGGGSGNTIYF. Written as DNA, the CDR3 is TGTGCCAGCAGCCCTGGGGGGGGCTCTGGAAACACCATATATTTT.

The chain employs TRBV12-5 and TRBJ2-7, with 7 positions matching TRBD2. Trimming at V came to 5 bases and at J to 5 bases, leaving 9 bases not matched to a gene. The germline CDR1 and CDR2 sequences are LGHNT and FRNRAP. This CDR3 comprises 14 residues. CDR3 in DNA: TGTGCTAGTGGTCCGGGGGGTGGAAGGGACGAGCAGTACTTC. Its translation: CASGPGGGRDEQYF.

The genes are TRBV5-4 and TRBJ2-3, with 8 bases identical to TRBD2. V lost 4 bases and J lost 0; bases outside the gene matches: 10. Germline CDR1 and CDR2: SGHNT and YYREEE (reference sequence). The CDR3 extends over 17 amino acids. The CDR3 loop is CASSPFTSGPSTDTQYF. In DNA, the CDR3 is TGTGCCAGCAGCCCCTTCACTAGCGGACCTAGCACAGATACGCAGTATTTT.

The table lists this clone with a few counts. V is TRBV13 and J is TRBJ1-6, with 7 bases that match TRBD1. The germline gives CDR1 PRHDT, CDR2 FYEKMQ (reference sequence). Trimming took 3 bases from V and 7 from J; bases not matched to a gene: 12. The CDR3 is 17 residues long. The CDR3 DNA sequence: TGTGCCAGCAGCTTCAATGGGTGGGGGGACAGAAATTCACCCCTCCACTTT. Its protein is CASSFNGWGDRNSPLHF.

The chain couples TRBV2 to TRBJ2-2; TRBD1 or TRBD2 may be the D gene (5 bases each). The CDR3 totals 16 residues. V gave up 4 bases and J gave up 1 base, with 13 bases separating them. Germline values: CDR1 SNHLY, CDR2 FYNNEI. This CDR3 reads CASSVRGGLNTGELFF. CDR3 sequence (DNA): TGTGCCAGCAGTGTACGGGGCGGGTTGAACACCGGGGAGCTGTTTTTT. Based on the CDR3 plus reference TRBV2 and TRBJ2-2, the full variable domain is EPEVTQTPSHQVTQMGQEVILRCVPISNHLYFYWYRQILGQKVEFLVSFYNNEISEKSEIFDDQFSVERPDGSNFTLKIRSTKLEDSAMYFCASSVRGGLNTGELFFGEGSRLTVL.

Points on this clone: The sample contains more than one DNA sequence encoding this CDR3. The CDR3 region has the DNA TGTGCCAGTAGTATTGCACAGGGAGAATCACCCCTCCACTTT. Translated: CASSIAQGESPLHF. The V call is TRBV19, the J call TRBJ1-6; possible D gene TRBD1, 6 bases. The germline V and J ends were trimmed by 3 bases and 10 bases, with 13 bases remaining between them. CDR3 size: 14 residues. From germline, CDR1 is LNHDA and CDR2 SQIVND (reference sequence).

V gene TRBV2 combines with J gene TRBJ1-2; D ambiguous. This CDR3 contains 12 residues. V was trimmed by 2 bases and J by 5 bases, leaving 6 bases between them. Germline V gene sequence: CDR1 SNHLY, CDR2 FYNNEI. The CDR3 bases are TGTGCCAGCAGTGAAACGGGGTATGGCTACACCTTC. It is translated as CASSETGYGYTF.

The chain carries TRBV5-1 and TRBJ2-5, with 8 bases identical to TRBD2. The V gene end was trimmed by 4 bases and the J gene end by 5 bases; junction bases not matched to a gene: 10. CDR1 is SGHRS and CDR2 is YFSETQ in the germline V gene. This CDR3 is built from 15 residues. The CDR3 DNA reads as TGCGCCAGCAGCCGGACGACTAGCGCTTTGGAGACCCAGTACTTC. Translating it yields CASSRTTSALETQYF.

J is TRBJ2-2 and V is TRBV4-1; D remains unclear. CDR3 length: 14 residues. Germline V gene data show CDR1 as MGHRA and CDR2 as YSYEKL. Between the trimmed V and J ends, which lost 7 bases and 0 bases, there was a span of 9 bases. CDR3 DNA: TGCGCCAGCAAGATGGAATCGAACACCGGGGAGCTGTTTTTT. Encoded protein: CASKMESNTGELFF.

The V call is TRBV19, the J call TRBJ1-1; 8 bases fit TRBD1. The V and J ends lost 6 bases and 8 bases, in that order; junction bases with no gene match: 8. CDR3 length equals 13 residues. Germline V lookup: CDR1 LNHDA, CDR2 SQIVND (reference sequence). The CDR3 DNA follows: TGTGCCAGTAGCCCTGACAGGGGTCGGGAAGCTTTCTTT. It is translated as CASSPDRGREAFF. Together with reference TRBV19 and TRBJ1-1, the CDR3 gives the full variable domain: DGGITQSPKYLFRKEGQNVTLSCEQNLNHDAMYWYRQDPGQGLRLIYYSQIVNDFQKGDIAEGYSVSREKKESFPLTVTSAQKNPTAFYLCASSPDRGREAFFGQGTRLTVV.

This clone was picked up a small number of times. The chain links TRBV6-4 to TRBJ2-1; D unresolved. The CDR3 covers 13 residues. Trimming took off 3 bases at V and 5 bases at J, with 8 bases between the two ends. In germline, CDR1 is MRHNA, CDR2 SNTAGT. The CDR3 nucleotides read TGTGCCAGCAGTGAAAGAGAGAACAATGAGCAGTTCTTC. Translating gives CASSERENNEQFF.

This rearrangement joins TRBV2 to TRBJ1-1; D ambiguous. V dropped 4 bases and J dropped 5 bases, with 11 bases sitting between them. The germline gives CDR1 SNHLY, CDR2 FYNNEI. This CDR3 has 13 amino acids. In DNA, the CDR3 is TGTGCCAGCAGTGGACCCCGGGGAACTGAAGCTTTCTTT. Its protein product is CASSGPRGTEAFF.

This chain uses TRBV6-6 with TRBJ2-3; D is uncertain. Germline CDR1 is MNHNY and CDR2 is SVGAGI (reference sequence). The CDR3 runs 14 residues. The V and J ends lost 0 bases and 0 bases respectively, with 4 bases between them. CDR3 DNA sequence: TGTGCCAGCAGTTACTCTGGCAGCACAGATACGCAGTATTTT. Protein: CASSYSGSTDTQYF.